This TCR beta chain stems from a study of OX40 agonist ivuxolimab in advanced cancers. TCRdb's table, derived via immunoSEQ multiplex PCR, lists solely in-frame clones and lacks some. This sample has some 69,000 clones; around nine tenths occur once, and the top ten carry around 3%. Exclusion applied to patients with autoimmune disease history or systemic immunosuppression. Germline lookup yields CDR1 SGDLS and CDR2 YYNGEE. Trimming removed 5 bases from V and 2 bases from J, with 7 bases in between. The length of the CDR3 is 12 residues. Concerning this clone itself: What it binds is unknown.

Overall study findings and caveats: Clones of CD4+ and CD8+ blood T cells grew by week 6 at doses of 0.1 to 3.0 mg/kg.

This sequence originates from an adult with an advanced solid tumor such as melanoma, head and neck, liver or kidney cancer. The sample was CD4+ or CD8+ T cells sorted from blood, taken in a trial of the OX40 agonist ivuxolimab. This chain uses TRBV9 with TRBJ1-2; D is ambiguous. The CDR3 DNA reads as TGTGCCAGCAGTAAGGGAAACTATGGCTACACCTTC. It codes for CASSKGNYGYTF.